This T cell receptor (beta chain) originates from a study of blood T cell repertoires in COVID-19. On the study more broadly: Whether acute or convalescent, the COVID-19 samples came from the United States, Italy and Spain.

Trimming stripped 1 base from V and 7 bases from J, with 8 bases between. The CDR3 has 13 amino acids. Cohort placement rested on clinical history that participants reported themselves. Recovered Cohort 3 donors showed two negative PCRs, clearance, or symptom resolution. Generated by immunoSEQ multiplex PCR, the TCRdb table keeps only in-frame clones and is missing some. The table shows about 310,000 clones, with 89% occurring only once. Sequenced material: PBMCs or T cells enriched from blood (not recorded which). The chain uses TRBV12-3 or TRBV12-4 and TRBJ1-5; D gene ambiguous. The TCR was taken from a man in his fifties or sixties who had recovered from COVID-19. The CDR3 loop is CASSLDGYQPQHF. DNA of the CDR3: TGTGCCAGCAGTTTAGACGGGTACCAGCCCCAGCATTTT.